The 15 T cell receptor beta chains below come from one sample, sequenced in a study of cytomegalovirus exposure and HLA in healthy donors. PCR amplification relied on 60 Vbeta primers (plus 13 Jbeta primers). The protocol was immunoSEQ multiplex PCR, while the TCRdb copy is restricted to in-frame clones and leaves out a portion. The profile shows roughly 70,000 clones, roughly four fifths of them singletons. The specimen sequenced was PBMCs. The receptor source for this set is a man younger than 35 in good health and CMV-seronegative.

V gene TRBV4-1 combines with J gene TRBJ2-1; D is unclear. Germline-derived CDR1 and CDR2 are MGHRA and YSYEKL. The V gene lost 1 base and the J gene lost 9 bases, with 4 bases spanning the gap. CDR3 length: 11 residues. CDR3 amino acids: CASSQAIEQFF. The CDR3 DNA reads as TGCGCCAGCAGCCAAGCAATTGAGCAGTTCTTC.

Here the CDR3 reads CASSQGTGNYGYTF. The CDR3 DNA sequence: TGCGCCAGCAGCCAAGGGACAGGGAACTATGGCTACACCTTC. This chain uses TRBV4-1 with TRBJ1-2; TRBD1 agrees at 8 bases. Germline CDR1 MGHRA, CDR2 YSYEKL. V trimming: 1 base; J trimming: 2 bases; junction bases outside the gene matches: 0. This CDR3 has 14 residues.

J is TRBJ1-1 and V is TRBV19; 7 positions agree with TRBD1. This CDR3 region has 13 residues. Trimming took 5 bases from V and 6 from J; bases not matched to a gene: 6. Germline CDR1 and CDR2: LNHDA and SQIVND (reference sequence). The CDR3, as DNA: TGTGCCAGTAGTTCCCTGACAGGGCCTGAAGCTTTCTTT. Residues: CASSSLTGPEAFF.

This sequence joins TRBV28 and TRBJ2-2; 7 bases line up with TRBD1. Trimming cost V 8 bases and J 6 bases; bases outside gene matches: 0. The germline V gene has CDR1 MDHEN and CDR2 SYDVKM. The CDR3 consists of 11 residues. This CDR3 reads CASQGAGELFF. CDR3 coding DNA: TGTGCCAGCCAGGGGGCCGGGGAGCTGTTTTTT.

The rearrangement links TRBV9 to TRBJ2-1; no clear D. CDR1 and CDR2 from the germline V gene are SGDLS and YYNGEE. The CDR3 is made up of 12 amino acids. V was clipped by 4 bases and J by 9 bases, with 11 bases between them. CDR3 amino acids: CASSSVSGEQFF. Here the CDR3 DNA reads TGTGCCAGCAGCTCAGTCTCTGGTGAGCAGTTCTTC.

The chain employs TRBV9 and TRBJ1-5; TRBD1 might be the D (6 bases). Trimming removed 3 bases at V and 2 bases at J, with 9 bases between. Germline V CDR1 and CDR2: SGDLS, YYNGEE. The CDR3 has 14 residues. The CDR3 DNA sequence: TGTGCCAGCAGCGCATCAGGGGGCAATCAGCCCCAGCATTTT. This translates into CASSASGGNQPQHF.

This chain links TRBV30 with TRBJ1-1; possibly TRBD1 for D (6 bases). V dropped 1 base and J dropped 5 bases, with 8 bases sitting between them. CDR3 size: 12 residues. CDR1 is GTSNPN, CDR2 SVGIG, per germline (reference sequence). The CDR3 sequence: CAWSDRETEAFF. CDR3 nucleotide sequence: TGTGCCTGGAGTGACAGGGAAACTGAAGCTTTCTTT.

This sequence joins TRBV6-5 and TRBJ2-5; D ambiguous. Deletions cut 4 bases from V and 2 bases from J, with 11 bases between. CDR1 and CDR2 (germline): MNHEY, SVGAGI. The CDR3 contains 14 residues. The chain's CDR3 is CASSFSDGQETQYF. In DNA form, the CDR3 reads TGTGCCAGCAGTTTCTCCGACGGGCAAGAGACCCAGTACTTC.

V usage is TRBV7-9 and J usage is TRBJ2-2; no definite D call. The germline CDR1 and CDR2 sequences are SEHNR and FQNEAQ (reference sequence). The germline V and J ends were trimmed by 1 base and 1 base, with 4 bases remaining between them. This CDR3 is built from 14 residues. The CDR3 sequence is CASSLGQNTGELFF. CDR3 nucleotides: TGTGCCAGCAGCTTAGGACAGAACACCGGGGAGCTGTTTTTT.

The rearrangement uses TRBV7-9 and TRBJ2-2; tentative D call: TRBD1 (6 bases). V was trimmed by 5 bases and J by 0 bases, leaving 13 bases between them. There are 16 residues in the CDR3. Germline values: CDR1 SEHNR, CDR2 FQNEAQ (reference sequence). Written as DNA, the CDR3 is TGTGCCAGCAGCCCCCGCAGGGGACCGAACACCGGGGAGCTGTTTTTT. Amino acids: CASSPRRGPNTGELFF.

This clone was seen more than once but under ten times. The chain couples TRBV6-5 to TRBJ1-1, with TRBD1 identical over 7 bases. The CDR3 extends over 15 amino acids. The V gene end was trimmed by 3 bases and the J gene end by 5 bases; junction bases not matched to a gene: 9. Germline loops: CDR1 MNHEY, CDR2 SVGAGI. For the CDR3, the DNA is TGTGCCAGCAGTTATATAGGGGGCGTAGGGACTGAAGCTTTCTTT. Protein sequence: CASSYIGGVGTEAFF.

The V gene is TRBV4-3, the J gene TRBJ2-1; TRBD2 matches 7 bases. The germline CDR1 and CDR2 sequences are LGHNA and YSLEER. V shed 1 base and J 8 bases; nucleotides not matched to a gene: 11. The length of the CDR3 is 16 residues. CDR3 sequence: CASSQVWRERGDEQFF. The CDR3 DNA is TGCGCCAGCAGCCAAGTTTGGCGGGAGAGGGGCGATGAGCAGTTCTTC.

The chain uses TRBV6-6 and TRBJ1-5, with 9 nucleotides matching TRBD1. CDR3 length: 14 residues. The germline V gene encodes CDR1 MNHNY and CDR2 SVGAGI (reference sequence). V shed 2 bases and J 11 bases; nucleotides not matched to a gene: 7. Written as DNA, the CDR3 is TGTGCCAGCAGTTACAGGACAGGGGATTCGGCCCAGCATTTT. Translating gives CASSYRTGDSAQHF.

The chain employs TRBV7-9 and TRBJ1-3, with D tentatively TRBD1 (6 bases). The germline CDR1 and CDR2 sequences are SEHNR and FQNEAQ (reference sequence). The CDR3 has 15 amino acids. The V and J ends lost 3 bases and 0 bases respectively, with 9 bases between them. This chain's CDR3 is CASSFGQLSGNTIYF. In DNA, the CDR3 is TGTGCCAGCAGCTTCGGACAGCTCTCTGGAAACACCATATATTTT. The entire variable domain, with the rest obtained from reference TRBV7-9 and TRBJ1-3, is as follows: DTGVSQNPRHKITKRGQNVTFRCDPISEHNRLYWYRQTLGQGPEFLTYFQNEAQLEKSRLLSDRFSAERPKGSFSTLEIQRTEQGDSAMYLCASSFGQLSGNTIYFGEGSWLTVV.

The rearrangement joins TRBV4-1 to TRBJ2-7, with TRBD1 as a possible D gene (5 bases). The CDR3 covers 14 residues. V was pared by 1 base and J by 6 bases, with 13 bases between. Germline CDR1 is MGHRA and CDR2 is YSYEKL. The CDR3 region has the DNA TGCGCCAGCAGCCAAGGGTCAGGGATCGGCGAGCAGTACTTC. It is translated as CASSQGSGIGEQYF.